The subject of this entry is one T cell receptor beta chain. These data are taken from a study of PD-1 blockade in classical Hodgkin lymphoma. The protocol was immunoSEQ multiplex PCR, while the TCRdb copy is restricted to in-frame clones and leaves out a portion. This table holds some 20,000 clones, around 84% found once. As for time point: cycle 4 day 1 (C4D1), after 5 to 7 weeks of nivolumab. Relapses following autologous stem cell transplantation were seen in all patients, with brentuximab vedotin exposure varying. PBMCs were thawed, and CD8+ T cells were then isolated from them by magnetic negative selection. Specimen: CD8+ T cells from blood, collected before the fourth cycle of nivolumab. The sequence was collected from a human donor with classical Hodgkin lymphoma.

The CDR3 protein is CASSFGGTGAHEQYF. In nucleotides, the CDR3 is TGTGCCAGCAGTTTCGGAGGGACAGGGGCCCACGAGCAGTACTTC. The chain joins TRBV27 to TRBJ2-7; TRBD1 aligns across 10 bases. Germline loops: CDR1 MNHEY, CDR2 SMNVEV (reference sequence). The J segment lost 5 bases and the V segment lost 3 bases, leaving 7 bases of the junction unmatched. The CDR3 is made up of 15 amino acids.